These 20 T cell receptor beta chains were sequenced from one sample in a study of blood T cell repertoires in COVID-19. Using immunoSEQ multiplex PCR, the repertoire was profiled, and TCRdb retains in-frame clones only, with some absent. The profile shows a few hundred thousand clones, 75% to 90% of them singletons. Source material: PBMCs or T cells enriched from blood (not recorded which). The source is a young man who had recovered from COVID-19.

V gene TRBV18 combines with J gene TRBJ1-6; TRBD1 agrees at 9 bases. The CDR3 extends over 15 amino acids. Germline V CDR1 and CDR2: KGHSH, LQKENI. After removal of 2 bases from V and 7 bases from J, the junction contained 3 bases not matched to a gene. The CDR3 nucleotides read TGTGCCAGCTCACCAGGGACAGGGAGGAATTCACCCCTCCACTTT. Its protein product is CASSPGTGRNSPLHF.

The J gene is TRBJ2-2, the V gene TRBV11-3; tentative D call: TRBD2 (5 bases). Germline CDR1 and CDR2: SGHNT and YENEEA. Trimming cost V 4 bases and J 6 bases, with 12 bases left between them. CDR3 size: 14 residues. CDR3 nucleotide sequence: TGTGCCAGCAGCTCTGGACGGGGTGCCGGGGAGCTGTTTTTT. The encoded protein is CASSSGRGAGELFF.

The J gene is TRBJ2-1, the V gene TRBV29-1; D may be TRBD2 (6 bases). The CDR3 sequence is 13 residues long. V was shortened by 5 bases and J by 2 bases, with 10 bases between the two germline ends. Germline CDR1 reads SQVTM; CDR2 reads ANQGSEA. The CDR3 sequence is CSVTRGTYNEQFF. Here the CDR3 DNA reads TGCAGCGTTACGCGGGGTACCTACAATGAGCAGTTCTTC.

The chain has TRBV5-1 and TRBJ1-2; D might be TRBD1 (6 bases). In germline, CDR1 is SGHRS, CDR2 YFSETQ. CDR3 size: 15 residues. Trimming shortened V by 7 bases and J by 0 bases, and 16 bases separated the two germline ends. The CDR3 reads CASGRFPGANYGYTF. The CDR3 nucleotides are TGCGCCAGCGGCCGATTTCCAGGGGCTAACTATGGCTACACCTTC. The whole variable domain, filled in from reference TRBV5-1 and TRBJ1-2, reads KAGVTQTPRYLIKTRGQQVTLSCSPISGHRSVSWYQQTPGQGLQFLFEYFSETQRNKGNFPGRFSGRQFSNSRSEMNVSTLELGDSALYLCASGRFPGANYGYTFGSGTRLTVV.

This clone was seen a single time. Other DNA variants within this sample encode the same CDR3. The rearrangement joins TRBV18 to TRBJ1-3, with TRBD1 identical over 9 bases. CDR1 and CDR2 from the germline V gene are KGHSH and LQKENI. Unmatched junction bases numbered 2, after V lost 4 bases and J lost 1 base. The CDR3 has 15 amino acids. The CDR3, as DNA: TGTGCCAGCTCACGGGACAGGGTTTCTGGAAACACCATATATTTT. Protein product: CASSRDRVSGNTIYF.

This chain's CDR3 is CAWSGARGTESYEQYF. Written as DNA, the CDR3 is TGTGCCTGGAGTGGGGCCCGCGGGACAGAGTCCTACGAGCAGTACTTC. V and J are TRBV30 and TRBJ2-7; weak D call: TRBD1 (7 bases). Germline assignment: CDR1 GTSNPN and CDR2 SVGIG (reference sequence). V lost 1 base to trimming and J lost 1 base, with 17 bases between them. The CDR3 contains 16 residues.

The chain uses TRBV6-6 and TRBJ1-5; 8 nucleotides align to TRBD1. CDR1 and CDR2 (germline): MNHNY, SVGAGI (reference sequence). Germline trimming cut 5 bases from V and 3 bases from J; bases unmatched to any gene: 15. The CDR3 contains 18 residues. The DNA for the CDR3 is TGTGCCAGCAGTCTAGGGACAGGACCCGGAGACGCCAATCAGCCCCAGCATTTT. Translating it yields CASSLGTGPGDANQPQHF.

The J gene is TRBJ1-4, the V gene TRBV3-1 (or the pseudogene TRBV3-2); tentatively, D is TRBD1 (5 bases). CDR1 and CDR2 from the germline V gene are LGHDT and YNNKEL (reference sequence). V lost 0 bases and J lost 3, with 11 bases in between. The CDR3 loop spans 16 amino acids. In DNA form, the CDR3 reads TGTGCCAGCAGCCAAGAAAAGGGCAGGGCTAATGAAAAACTGTTTTTT. Amino acids: CASSQEKGRANEKLFF.

The genes are TRBV27 and TRBJ1-6; the D gene is possibly TRBD1 (5 bases). Germline CDR1 is MNHEY and CDR2 is SMNVEV (reference sequence). CDR3 length: 15 residues. Trimming left V 10 bases short and J 5 bases short, with 18 bases between. The CDR3 loop is CATPGREKDNSPLHF. The CDR3 DNA sequence: TGTGCCACCCCAGGCAGGGAAAAGGATAATTCACCCCTCCACTTT.

The V gene is TRBV9, the J gene TRBJ2-2; 11 positions agree with TRBD1. This CDR3 has 16 residues. The junction had 5 bases not matched to a gene; V was cut back by 0 bases and J by 7 bases. The germline V gene encodes CDR1 SGDLS and CDR2 YYNGEE. This chain's CDR3 is CASSVAGTGGFGELFF. The CDR3 bases are TGTGCCAGCAGCGTAGCCGGGACAGGGGGATTCGGGGAGCTGTTTTTT. Using reference TRBV9 and TRBJ2-2 for the parts outside the CDR3, the full variable domain is DSGVTQTPKHLITATGQRVTLRCSPRSGDLSVYWYQQSLDQGLQFLIQYYNGEERAKGNILERFSAQQFPDLHSELNLSSLELGDSALYFCASSVAGTGGFGELFFGEGSRLTVL.

V gene TRBV6-5 combines with J gene TRBJ1-1; TRBD1 matches 7 bases. The length of the CDR3 is 14 residues. V lost 6 bases, J lost 0 bases, and 4 bases stayed unmatched. Germline V gives CDR1 MNHEY, CDR2 SVGAGI. The CDR3 loop reads CASSLDRLNTEAFF. CDR3 coding DNA: TGTGCCAGCAGCCTGGACAGGCTGAACACTGAAGCTTTCTTT.

The CDR3 DNA reads TGTGCCAGCAGCCACCCAACTAGAGCGGGGGGGCACCGCGATACGCAGTATTTT. This gives the protein CASSHPTRAGGHRDTQYF. This chain links TRBV7-2 with TRBJ2-3; 10 bases fit TRBD2. CDR1 is SGHTA, CDR2 FQGNSA, per germline. V lost 5 bases to trimming and J lost 6 bases; unmatched junction nucleotides: 17. The CDR3 is made up of 18 amino acids.

The chain employs TRBV29-1 and TRBJ2-5, with D unclear. The ends were cut back, 2 bases at V and 5 bases at J, with 12 bases in the middle. The CDR3 runs to 13 residues. Per germline, CDR1 SQVTM and CDR2 ANQGSEA. The CDR3, as DNA: TGCAGCGTTGAACGGTCAGGTGGGGAGACCCAGTACTTC. Translation: CSVERSGGETQYF.

This chain uses TRBV6-2 or TRBV6-3 with TRBJ1-5; D is undetermined. There are 13 residues in the CDR3. V lost 2 bases to trimming and J lost 5 bases, with 7 bases between them. CDR1 and CDR2 from the germline V gene are MNHEY and SVGEGT. CDR3 DNA: TGTGCCAGCAGTTACGCAGGCCATCAGCCCCAGCATTTT. Translated, it gives CASSYAGHQPQHF.

The V and J genes are TRBV11-2 and TRBJ1-2, with 7 bases identical to TRBD1. The V and J ends lost 2 bases and 0 bases, in that order; junction bases with no gene match: 12. Germline V gene sequence: CDR1 SGHAT, CDR2 FQNNGV. This CDR3 has 18 amino acids. The CDR3 DNA reads TGTGCCAGCAGCTTATTGTTCCGGACAGGCGACTCTAACTATGGCTACACCTTC. Its translation is CASSLLFRTGDSNYGYTF.

The rearrangement links TRBV27 to TRBJ2-2, with TRBD1 identical over 8 bases. The germline CDR1 and CDR2 sequences are MNHEY and SMNVEV (reference sequence). This CDR3 spans 15 amino acids. V gave up 3 bases and J gave up 5 bases; unmatched junction bases: 5. CDR3 protein: CASSFGQGATGELFF. The DNA for the CDR3 is TGTGCCAGCAGTTTCGGCCAGGGGGCGACCGGGGAGCTGTTTTTT.

This clone was detected once. J is TRBJ1-5 and V is TRBV4-1; a weak D match, TRBD1 (5 bases). V lost 1 base, J lost 2 bases, and 12 bases lay in between. The CDR3 length is 16 residues. Germline V CDR1 and CDR2: MGHRA, YSYEKL. The DNA of the CDR3 is TGCGCCAGCAGCCAAGGCAGGGATTTGGGCAATCAGCCCCAGCATTTT. Its protein product is CASSQGRDLGNQPQHF.

CDR3: CASSPSGGTEAFF. CDR3 sequence (DNA): TGTGCCAGCAGCCCATCAGGGGGCACTGAAGCTTTCTTT. V gene TRBV7-9 combines with J gene TRBJ1-1; 7 bases are a match to TRBD1. This CDR3 comprises 13 residues. After removal of 5 bases from V and 4 bases from J, the junction contained 4 bases not matched to a gene. CDR1 is SEHNR and CDR2 is FQNEAQ in the germline V gene (reference sequence).

This chain links TRBV5-1 with TRBJ1-6, with D possibly TRBD1 on 6 matching bases. The CDR3 length is 15 residues. Germline V gene sequence: CDR1 SGHRS, CDR2 YFSETQ. V was trimmed by 4 bases and J by 6 bases, leaving 14 bases between them. The CDR3 DNA is TGCGCCAGCAGCCTACAGGGTCGGGGTAATTCACCCCTCCACTTT. Translating it yields CASSLQGRGNSPLHF.

The genes are TRBV11-2 and TRBJ2-2, with a tentative D call TRBD2 (5 bases). V lost 5 bases, J lost 1 base, and 8 bases lay in between. The CDR3 contains 14 residues. Germline CDR1 is SGHAT and CDR2 is FQNNGV. The CDR3 protein is CASSPRENTGELFF. In nucleotides, the CDR3 is TGTGCCAGCAGCCCTCGGGAGAACACCGGGGAGCTGTTTTTT.